Sequencing of this T cell receptor beta chain was carried out in a study of CD8+ T cells in alopecia areata listed by TCRdb under 2018. Regarding the complete study: The treated patients, all with moderate-to-severe alopecia areata, were enrolled in an open-label pilot trial of oral tofacitinib given at 5 to 10 mg twice daily. TCRbeta CDR3 regions were amplified by immunoSEQ multiplex PCR with 35 Vbeta forward and 13 Jbeta reverse primers. In treated patients, disease severity was measured using the SALT score, which gives the percentage of scalp surface area affected. Tofacitinib-treated patients had biopsies at baseline and at 4 and 24 weeks of treatment, with a later scalp biopsy in several patients. Scalp clonality was compared among normal scalp (n=4), patchy alopecia areata scalp (n=8), and alopecia totalis/universalis scalp (n=8). Human TCRbeta sequencing covered scalp tissue and sorted CD4+ and CD8+ peripheral blood T cells from patchy and totalis/universalis alopecia areata patients and healthy controls. The study used high-throughput TCRbeta sequencing to examine T cell clonal expansion in alopecia areata, in both the C3H/HeJ mouse model and human patients. The RNA source kit depended on sample type: the PAXgene miRNA kit for fixed scalp, the miRNeasy kit for PBMCs, and the RNeasy kit for mouse skin. Tofacitinib was administered for 6 to 18 months, and 6 months of follow-up off drug were then conducted to assess delayed response and recurrence.

Libraries were constructed by the immunoSEQ multiplex PCR assay. RNA was extracted from all samples and reverse transcribed into cDNA, which served as template for TCR sequencing. SuperScript III was used to make first-strand cDNA, primed with a 2:1 mix of oligo-dT and random hexamers. Amplification bias was assessed with a synthetic immune receptor repertoire, and residual bias was removed computationally. Processing in the source paper ran as follows. Raw reads were preprocessed to remove errors, and CDR3 was defined according to IMGT conventions as the region from the conserved cysteine to phenylalanine. To get clonality, Shannon entropy was normalized by log2 of the number of productive unique TCRs and the result was subtracted from 1. Scalp TCRbeta sequences were cross-referenced with sorted blood CD4 and CD8 repertoires so that the CD4 or CD8 identity of scalp clones could be inferred. Not all clones reach the TCRdb copy of this immuneACCESS table, which keeps in-frame sequences only. Checked studies attribute under half of the gap to unresolved V genes and leave the rest unexplained. The D gene and trimming were derived from the DNA, and the V and J assignments and clone size from that table. The sample table lists under 6,500 clones, around 64% of them with a count of one. The leading ten clones occupy 12% of the sample.

With respect to this clone: There is no known antigen for this receptor. There are no base qualities to consult, and no much larger clone falls within one base.

This sample's time point label indicates: around 26 weeks on oral tofacitinib. The meaning of the sample's treatment or condition label: oral pan-JAK inhibitor, 5-10 mg twice daily. Lesional scalp punch biopsies and peripheral blood were collected from alopecia areata patients. Human scalp biopsies went straight into PAXgene tissue containers for immediate fixation. Study-level results and caveats: During tofacitinib treatment, many expanded lesional clones stuck around in both scalp and blood, and this persistence may partly explain why relapse happens after treatment is stopped. TCR sequences shared between patients were less clear than in mice, possibly partly because of HLA diversity in the patient population. Compared with normal scalp, lesional scalp, particularly in alopecia totalis/universalis, had higher clonality and more expanded CD8+ clones, which suggests antigenic drive. Because the treated cohort was small and had only one nonresponder, larger studies are needed to examine links between baseline CD8+ expansion and response. Resident alphabeta T cells in normal human skin are also sequenced, complicating scalp TCR repertoire analysis, unlike mouse skin dominated by gammadelta T cells. Scalp clonality and the number of expanded CD8+ clones among the top 100 scalp clones were significantly decreased by tofacitinib.

The source was skin, collected at week 24, from a patient treated with tofacitinib. This receptor was taken from a human donor with alopecia areata.

The DNA sequence is TGTGCCAGTAGTATAGGGGGCGGTGGGGCCAACGTCCTGACTTTC. This yields the protein CASSIGGGGANVLTF. This chain joins TRBV19 to TRBJ2-6; TRBD1 might be the D gene, on 5 matching bases. At the junction V is shortened by 1 base and J by 3 bases, with 7 bases in between. Inclusive of the bounding cysteine and phenylalanine, the CDR3 is 15 residues long. Of the read, only the CDR3 DNA is kept; its 45 bases are in frame from base 1. From a lookup of the germline V gene (reference sequence), CDR1 and CDR2 are LNHDA and SQIVND.